Each of the 2 T cell receptor beta chains below was sequenced from the same sample in a study of T cell repertoires in cytomegalovirus infection. Their antigens are not known. TCRdb ran MiXCR on the reads and lists one entry per CDR3 protein. Of approximately 220,000 distinct CDR3 sequences in the sample, about 40% were seen once. The sequencing used CD8+ T cells from cultured PBMCs, collected from culture after CMV antigen stimulation. The receptor set was obtained from a human donor in good health (CMV status not recorded). Some clones in this sample may be carry-over from other donors' samples.

This chain joins TRBV3-1 and TRBJ1-1, with D uncertain. Between the trimmed V and J ends, which lost 4 bases and 4 bases, there was a span of 13 bases. The CDR3 length is 14 residues. Germline V gene sequence: CDR1 LGHDT, CDR2 YNNKEL (reference sequence). The CDR3 here is CASSPRSLGTEAFF. CDR3 DNA: TGTGCCAGCAGCCCTAGGTCCTTGGGCACTGAAGCTTTCTTT.

The chain combines TRBV20-1 with TRBJ2-7; 7 bases are shared with TRBD1. Germline V CDR1 and CDR2: DFQATT, SNEGSKA (reference sequence). Trimming cost V 2 bases and J 2 bases; bases outside gene matches: 9. CDR3 length: 15 residues. As DNA, the CDR3 is TGCAGTGCTAGACCCCAGAGACAGGGAACCTACGAGCAGTACTTC. Encoded protein: CSARPQRQGTYEQYF.